This T cell receptor (beta chain) was captured in a study of T cell repertoires in cytomegalovirus infection. About the research overall: The public TCR beta signatures pointed to both CMV infection and matching HLA type.

A single record per CDR3 protein comes from TCRdb applying MiXCR to the reads. The data contain about 260,000 distinct CDR3 sequences, 8% to 9.5% of them seen just once; the ten biggest clones take up more than 13%. At least ten counts were recorded for this clonotype. V gave up 2 bases and J gave up 5 bases; unmatched junction bases: 5. This CDR3 comprises 15 residues. Per germline, CDR1 MGHDK and CDR2 SYGVNS. What was sequenced was PBMCs. The sequence derives from a human donor in good health (CMV status not recorded). Some clones in this sample may be carry-over from other donors' samples. The chain combines TRBV25-1 with TRBJ1-3; 8 positions match TRBD1. The CDR3, as DNA: TGTGCCAGCAGTGAAGGTACAGGGGGTAGAAACACCATATATTTT. This sequence encodes CASSEGTGGRNTIYF.